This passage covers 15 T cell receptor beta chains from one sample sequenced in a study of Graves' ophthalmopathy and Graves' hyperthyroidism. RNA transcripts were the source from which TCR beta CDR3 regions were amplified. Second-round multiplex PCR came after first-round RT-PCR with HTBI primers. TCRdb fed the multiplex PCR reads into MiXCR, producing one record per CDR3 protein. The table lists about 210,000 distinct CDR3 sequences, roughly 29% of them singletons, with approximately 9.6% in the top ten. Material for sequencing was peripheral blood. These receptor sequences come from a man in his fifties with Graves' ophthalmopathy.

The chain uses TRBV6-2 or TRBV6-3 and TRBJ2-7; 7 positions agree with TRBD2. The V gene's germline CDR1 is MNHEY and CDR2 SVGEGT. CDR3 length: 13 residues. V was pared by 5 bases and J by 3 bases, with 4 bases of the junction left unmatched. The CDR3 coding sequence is TGTGCCAGCAGTACTGGACTAGTCTACGAGCAGTACTTC. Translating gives CASSTGLVYEQYF.

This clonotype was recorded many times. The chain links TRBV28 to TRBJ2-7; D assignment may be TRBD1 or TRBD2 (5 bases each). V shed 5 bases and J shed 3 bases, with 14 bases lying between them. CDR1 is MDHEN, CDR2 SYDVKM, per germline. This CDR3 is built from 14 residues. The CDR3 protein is CASSPSEGFYEQYF. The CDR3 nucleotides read TGTGCCAGCAGTCCCTCCGAGGGGTTCTACGAGCAGTACTTC.

CDR3 bases: TGTGCCAGCAGCTTAGTTTCTATCGGTAGCGCCAGCTCCTACGAGCAGTACTTC. Protein sequence: CASSLVSIGSASSYEQYF. This chain joins TRBV11-2 and TRBJ2-7, with TRBD2 as a possible D gene (5 bases). Per germline, CDR1 SGHAT and CDR2 FQNNGV. Trimming left V 1 base short and J 0 bases short, with 19 bases between. There are 18 residues in the CDR3.

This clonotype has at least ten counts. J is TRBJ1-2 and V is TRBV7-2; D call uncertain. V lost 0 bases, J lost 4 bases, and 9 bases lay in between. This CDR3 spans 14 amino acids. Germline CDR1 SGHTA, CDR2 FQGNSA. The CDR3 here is CASSLARPSYGYTF. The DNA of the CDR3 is TGTGCCAGCAGCTTAGCTAGGCCCTCCTATGGCTACACCTTC. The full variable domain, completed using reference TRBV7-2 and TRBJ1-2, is GAGVSQSPSNKVTEKGKDVELRCDPISGHTALYWYRQSLGQGLEFLIYFQGNSAPDKSGLPSDRFSAERTGGSVSTLTIQRTQQEDSAVYLCASSLARPSYGYTFGSGTRLTVV.

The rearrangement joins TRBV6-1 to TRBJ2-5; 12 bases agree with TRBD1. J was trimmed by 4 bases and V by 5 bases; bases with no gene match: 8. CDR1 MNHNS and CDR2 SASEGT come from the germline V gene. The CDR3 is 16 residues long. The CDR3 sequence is CASSPPGQGARETQYF. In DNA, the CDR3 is TGTGCCAGCAGTCCACCGGGACAGGGGGCGCGAGAGACCCAGTACTTC.

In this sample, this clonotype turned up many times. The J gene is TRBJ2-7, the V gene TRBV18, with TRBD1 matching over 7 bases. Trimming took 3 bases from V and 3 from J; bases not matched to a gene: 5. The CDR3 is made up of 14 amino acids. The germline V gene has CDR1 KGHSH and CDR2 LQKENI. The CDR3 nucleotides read TGTGCCAGCTCACCGATACAGGGGTACTACGAGCAGTACTTC. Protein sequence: CASSPIQGYYEQYF.

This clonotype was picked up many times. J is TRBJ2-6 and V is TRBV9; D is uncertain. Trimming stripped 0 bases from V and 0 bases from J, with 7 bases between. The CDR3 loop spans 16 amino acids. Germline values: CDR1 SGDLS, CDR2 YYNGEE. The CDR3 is CASSVGFSSGANVLTF. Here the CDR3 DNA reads TGTGCCAGCAGCGTAGGTTTCTCCTCTGGGGCCAACGTCCTGACTTTC.

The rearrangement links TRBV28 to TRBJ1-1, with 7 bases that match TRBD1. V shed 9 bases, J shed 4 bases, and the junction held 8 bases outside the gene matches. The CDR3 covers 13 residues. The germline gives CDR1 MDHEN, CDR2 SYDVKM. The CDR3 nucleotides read TGTGCCAGTATCCTGACAGGGTCCACTGAAGCTTTCTTT. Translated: CASILTGSTEAFF.

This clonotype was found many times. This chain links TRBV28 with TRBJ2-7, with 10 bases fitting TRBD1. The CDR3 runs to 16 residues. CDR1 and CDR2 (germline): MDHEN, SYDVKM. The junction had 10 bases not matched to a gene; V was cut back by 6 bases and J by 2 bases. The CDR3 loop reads CASRIDGGTGAYEQYF. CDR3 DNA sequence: TGTGCCAGCAGGATAGACGGCGGGACAGGGGCCTACGAGCAGTACTTC.

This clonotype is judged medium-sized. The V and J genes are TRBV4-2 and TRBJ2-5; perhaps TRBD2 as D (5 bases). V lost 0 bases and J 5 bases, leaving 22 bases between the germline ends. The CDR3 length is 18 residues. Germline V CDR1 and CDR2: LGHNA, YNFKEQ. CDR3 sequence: CASSQDLVRAETPETQYF. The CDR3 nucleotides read TGTGCCAGCAGCCAAGACTTGGTACGAGCGGAGACCCCCGAGACCCAGTACTTC.

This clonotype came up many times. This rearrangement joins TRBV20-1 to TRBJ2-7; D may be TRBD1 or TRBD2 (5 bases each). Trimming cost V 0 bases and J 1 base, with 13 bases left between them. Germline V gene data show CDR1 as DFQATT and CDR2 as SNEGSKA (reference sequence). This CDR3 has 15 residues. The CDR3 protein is CSARDLRAGSYEQYF. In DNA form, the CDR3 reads TGCAGTGCTAGAGATCTGCGGGCAGGGTCCTACGAGCAGTACTTC.

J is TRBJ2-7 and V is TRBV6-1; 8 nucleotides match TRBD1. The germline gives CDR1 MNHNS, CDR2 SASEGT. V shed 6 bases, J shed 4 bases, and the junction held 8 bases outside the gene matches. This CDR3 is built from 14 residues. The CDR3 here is CASSSGTGRYEQYF. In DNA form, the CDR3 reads TGTGCCAGCAGCTCCGGGACAGGAAGATACGAGCAGTACTTC.

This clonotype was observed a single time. The CDR3 coding sequence is TGTGCCAGCAGTTATGCGGGGGACTACGAGCAGTACTTC. It is translated as CASSYAGDYEQYF. This chain links TRBV6-5 with TRBJ2-7; TRBD2 matches 7 bases. V shed 3 bases, J shed 3 bases, and the junction held 2 bases outside the gene matches. Germline-derived CDR1 and CDR2 are MNHEY and SVGAGI. The CDR3 is 13 amino acids.

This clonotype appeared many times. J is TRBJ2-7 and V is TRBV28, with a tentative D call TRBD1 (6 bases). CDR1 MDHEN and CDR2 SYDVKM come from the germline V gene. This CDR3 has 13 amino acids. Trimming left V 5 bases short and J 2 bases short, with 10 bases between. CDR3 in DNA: TGTGCCAGCAGTCGGACAGAAGCCTACGAGCAGTACTTC. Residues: CASSRTEAYEQYF.

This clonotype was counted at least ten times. The CDR3 DNA follows: TGTGCCAGCAGTCCCGGAGTAGCGGGAGGGTTAGGGGAGCTGTTTTTT. Protein: CASSPGVAGGLGELFF. This chain uses TRBV28 with TRBJ2-2; 11 bases align to TRBD2. V was pared by 5 bases and J by 8 bases, with 10 bases of the junction left unmatched. Looked up from germline, CDR1 is MDHEN and CDR2 is SYDVKM. The CDR3 extends over 16 amino acids.